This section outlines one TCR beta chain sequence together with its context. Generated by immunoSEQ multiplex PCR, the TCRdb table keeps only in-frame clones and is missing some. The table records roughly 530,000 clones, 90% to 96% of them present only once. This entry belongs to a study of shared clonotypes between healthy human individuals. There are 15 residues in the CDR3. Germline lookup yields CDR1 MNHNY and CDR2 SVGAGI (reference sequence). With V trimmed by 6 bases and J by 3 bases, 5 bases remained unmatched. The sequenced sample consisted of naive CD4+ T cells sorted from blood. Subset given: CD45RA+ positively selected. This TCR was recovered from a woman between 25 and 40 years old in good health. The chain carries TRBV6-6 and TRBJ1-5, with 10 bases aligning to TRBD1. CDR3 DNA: TGTGCCAGCAGCGGGGGACAGGGGCACAATCAGCCCCAGCATTTT. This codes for CASSGGQGHNQPQHF.